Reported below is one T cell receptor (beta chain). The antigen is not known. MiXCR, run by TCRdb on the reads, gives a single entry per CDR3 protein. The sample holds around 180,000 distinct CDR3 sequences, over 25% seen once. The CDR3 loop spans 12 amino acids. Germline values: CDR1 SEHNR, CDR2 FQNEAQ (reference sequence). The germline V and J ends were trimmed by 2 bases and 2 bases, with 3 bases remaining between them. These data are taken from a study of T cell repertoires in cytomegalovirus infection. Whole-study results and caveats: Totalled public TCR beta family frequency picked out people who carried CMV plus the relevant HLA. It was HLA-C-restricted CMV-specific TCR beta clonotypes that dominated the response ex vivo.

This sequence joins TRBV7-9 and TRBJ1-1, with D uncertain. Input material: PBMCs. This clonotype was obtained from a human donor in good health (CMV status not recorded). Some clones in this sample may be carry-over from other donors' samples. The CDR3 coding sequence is TGTGCCAGCAGCTTAACCAACACTGAAGCTTTCTTT. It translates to CASSLTNTEAFF.